This T cell receptor (beta chain) was recorded in a study of blood T cell repertoires in COVID-19. Here immunoSEQ multiplex PCR was the method, and the copy in TCRdb shows in-frame clones only, minus some. The data contain 80,000 to 100,000 clones, just over 85% of them singletons. One Seattle source followed patients from active infection through their disease course. This CDR3 is built from 16 residues. From germline, CDR1 is LGHDT and CDR2 YNNKEL (reference sequence). After removal of 1 base from V and 6 bases from J, the junction contained 4 bases not matched to a gene. The sequence came from a man in his fifties with COVID-19, enrolled during active disease. The material sequenced was peripheral blood. V is TRBV3-1 (or the pseudogene TRBV3-2) and J is TRBJ2-7; 15 bases are shared with TRBD2. CDR3 loop: CASSQAGLAGGREQYF. In DNA form, the CDR3 reads TGTGCCAGCAGCCAAGCAGGACTAGCGGGGGGGCGCGAGCAGTACTTC.